These T cell receptor beta chains were read from a single sample in a study of T-cell memory formation after mild COVID-19. MiXCR, run by TCRdb on the 5' RACE reads, gives a single entry per CDR3 protein. The sample includes approximately 110,000 distinct CDR3 sequences, 22% of them seen just once. Sequenced input: PBMCs or a T cell subset sorted from them (not recorded which). The receptors come from a man younger than 30 who had mild COVID-19 (a few samples of this study predate the infection). Cell type and time point are not known. Each CDR3 is given with its conserved first and last residue. Fields, in order: CDR3 length, D gene, V gene, J gene, clone size, CDR3 protein, CDR3 DNA. A D gene is named only where the DNA matches it firmly. Size tells how often a clone was seen (once, few, many) or the class of an expanded clone, and some rows leave it out.

len: 15; d_gene: TRBD1; v_gene: TRBV12-3/TRBV12-4; j_gene: TRBJ1-4; abundance: few; CDR3aa: CASSSGGVANEKLFF; CDR3nt: TGTGCCAGCAGCTCAGGGGGCGTCGCTAATGAAAAACTGTTTTTT
len: 13; d_gene: .; v_gene: TRBV7-6; j_gene: TRBJ1-5; abundance: .; CDR3aa: CASSLEEGQPQHF; CDR3nt: TGTGCCAGCAGCTTAGAAGAGGGTCAGCCCCAGCATTTT
len: 12; d_gene: .; v_gene: TRBV6-5; j_gene: TRBJ1-1; abundance: .; CDR3aa: CASSYGDTEAFF; CDR3nt: TGTGCCAGCAGTTACGGGGACACTGAAGCTTTCTTT
len: 13; d_gene: .; v_gene: TRBV3-1; j_gene: TRBJ2-5; abundance: .; CDR3aa: CASSQAEQETQYF; CDR3nt: TGTGCCAGCAGCCAAGCTGAACAAGAGACCCAGTACTTC
len: 14; d_gene: .; v_gene: TRBV29-1; j_gene: TRBJ1-2; abundance: few; CDR3aa: CSVEDRDRYYGYTF; CDR3nt: TGCAGCGTTGAAGACAGGGATCGGTACTATGGCTACACCTTC
len: 15; d_gene: TRBD1; v_gene: TRBV7-2; j_gene: TRBJ2-1; abundance: .; CDR3aa: CASSLWQGAYNEQFF; CDR3nt: TGTGCCAGCAGCTTATGGCAGGGGGCATACAATGAGCAGTTCTTC
len: 15; d_gene: .; v_gene: TRBV9; j_gene: TRBJ1-5; abundance: .; CDR3aa: CASSPSGHSNQPQHF; CDR3nt: TGTGCCAGCAGCCCAAGCGGTCATAGCAATCAGCCCCAGCATTTT
len: 13; d_gene: .; v_gene: TRBV4-1; j_gene: TRBJ1-4; abundance: .; CDR3aa: CASSHGGDEKLFF; CDR3nt: TGCGCCAGCAGCCATGGGGGGGATGAAAAACTGTTTTTT
len: 12; d_gene: .; v_gene: TRBV5-6; j_gene: TRBJ2-1; abundance: many; CDR3aa: CASSPKFNEQFF; CDR3nt: TGTGCCAGCAGCCCCAAATTCAATGAGCAGTTCTTC
len: 13; d_gene: .; v_gene: TRBV29-1; j_gene: TRBJ2-1; abundance: many; CDR3aa: CSVWGQGGDEQFF; CDR3nt: TGCAGCGTCTGGGGGCAGGGGGGGGATGAGCAGTTCTTC
len: 15; d_gene: TRBD1; v_gene: TRBV6-5; j_gene: TRBJ2-1; abundance: .; CDR3aa: CASSYGTGDYNEQFF; CDR3nt: TGTGCCAGCAGTTACGGGACAGGGGATTACAATGAGCAGTTCTTC
len: 14; d_gene: .; v_gene: TRBV5-1; j_gene: TRBJ1-1; abundance: .; CDR3aa: CASSLDRRNTEAFF; CDR3nt: TGCGCCAGCAGCTTGGACAGGAGGAACACTGAAGCTTTCTTT
len: 17; d_gene: TRBD2; v_gene: TRBV6-6; j_gene: TRBJ2-5; abundance: .; CDR3aa: CASSYVRLAGGPETQYF; CDR3nt: TGTGCCAGCAGTTACGTAAGACTAGCGGGGGGCCCGGAGACCCAGTACTTC
len: 14; d_gene: TRBD1; v_gene: TRBV7-9; j_gene: TRBJ1-5; abundance: few; CDR3aa: CASSLDRVDQPQHF; CDR3nt: TGTGCCAGCAGCCTGGACAGGGTAGATCAGCCCCAGCATTTT
len: 13; d_gene: TRBD1; v_gene: TRBV24-1; j_gene: TRBJ2-3; abundance: .; CDR3aa: CATEGQGADTQYF; CDR3nt: TGTGCCACCGAGGGACAGGGGGCAGATACGCAGTATTTT
len: 15; d_gene: .; v_gene: TRBV4-3; j_gene: TRBJ2-6; abundance: once; CDR3aa: CASSQGLSGANVLTF; CDR3nt: TGCGCCAGCAGCCAGGGTCTCTCTGGGGCCAACGTCCTGACTTTC
len: 14; d_gene: .; v_gene: TRBV5-4; j_gene: TRBJ2-1; abundance: few; CDR3aa: CASREPGTIGEQFF; CDR3nt: TGTGCCAGCAGGGAACCTGGGACGATAGGTGAGCAGTTCTTC
len: 15; d_gene: .; v_gene: TRBV7-6; j_gene: TRBJ1-1; abundance: .; CDR3aa: CASSLQRGYNTEAFF; CDR3nt: TGTGCCAGCAGCTTACAACGGGGCTATAACACTGAAGCTTTCTTT
len: 13; d_gene: .; v_gene: TRBV11-2; j_gene: TRBJ2-1; abundance: few; CDR3aa: CASSRSPAPEQFF; CDR3nt: TGTGCCAGCAGCCGATCACCGGCTCCAGAGCAGTTCTTC
len: 13; d_gene: TRBD1; v_gene: TRBV6-6; j_gene: TRBJ1-6; abundance: few; CDR3aa: CASSGQGYSPLHF; CDR3nt: TGTGCCAGCAGTGGACAGGGATATTCACCCCTCCACTTT
len: 10; d_gene: .; v_gene: TRBV29-1; j_gene: TRBJ1-1; abundance: .; CDR3aa: CSVLGGEAFF; CDR3nt: TGCAGCGTTCTCGGGGGTGAAGCTTTCTTT
len: 16; d_gene: .; v_gene: TRBV11-2; j_gene: TRBJ2-3; abundance: few; CDR3aa: CASSSRGGVGTDTQYF; CDR3nt: TGTGCCAGCAGCTCCAGGGGCGGGGTGGGCACAGATACGCAGTATTTT
len: 18; d_gene: .; v_gene: TRBV5-1; j_gene: TRBJ1-1; abundance: .; CDR3aa: CASSLGISGPGPNTEAFF; CDR3nt: TGCGCCAGCAGCTTGGGAATCAGTGGGCCGGGACCGAACACTGAAGCTTTCTTT
len: 15; d_gene: TRBD2; v_gene: TRBV4-1; j_gene: TRBJ2-2; abundance: once; CDR3aa: CASRSPGGDTGELFF; CDR3nt: TGCGCCAGCAGATCCCCCGGGGGGGACACCGGGGAGCTGTTTTTT
len: 16; d_gene: .; v_gene: TRBV6-2/TRBV6-3; j_gene: TRBJ1-1; abundance: few; CDR3aa: CASVLRGTGMNTEAFF; CDR3nt: TGTGCCAGCGTACTCCGGGGGACGGGGATGAACACTGAAGCTTTCTTT
len: 15; d_gene: .; v_gene: TRBV2; j_gene: TRBJ1-2; abundance: .; CDR3aa: CASSESAGANYGYTF; CDR3nt: TGTGCCAGCAGTGAGTCGGCAGGGGCTAACTATGGCTACACCTTC
len: 13; d_gene: TRBD1; v_gene: TRBV15; j_gene: TRBJ2-5; abundance: few; CDR3aa: CATSSDRTGTQYF; CDR3nt: TGTGCCACCAGCTCGGACAGGACAGGGACCCAGTACTTC
len: 12; d_gene: .; v_gene: TRBV12-3/TRBV12-4; j_gene: TRBJ2-2; abundance: few; CDR3aa: CASSYRVGELFF; CDR3nt: TGTGCCAGCAGTTACAGGGTCGGGGAGCTGTTTTTT
len: 13; d_gene: .; v_gene: TRBV20-1; j_gene: TRBJ1-1; abundance: few; CDR3aa: CSALQVLNTEAFF; CDR3nt: TGCAGTGCGTTACAGGTGTTGAACACTGAAGCTTTCTTT
len: 12; d_gene: TRBD2; v_gene: TRBV13; j_gene: TRBJ2-7; abundance: .; CDR3aa: CASSFTGGEQYF; CDR3nt: TGTGCCAGCAGCTTTACGGGGGGCGAGCAGTACTTC
len: 15; d_gene: .; v_gene: TRBV13; j_gene: TRBJ1-5; abundance: .; CDR3aa: CASSRGRGGVQPQHF; CDR3nt: TGTGCCAGCAGCCGAGGTAGGGGGGGAGTTCAGCCCCAGCATTTT
len: 12; d_gene: .; v_gene: TRBV7-7; j_gene: TRBJ2-2; abundance: .; CDR3aa: CASSEHTGELFF; CDR3nt: TGTGCTAGCAGCGAACACACCGGGGAGCTGTTTTTT
len: 15; d_gene: TRBD1; v_gene: TRBV7-6; j_gene: TRBJ1-4; abundance: few; CDR3aa: CASSLGGQGSEKLFF; CDR3nt: TGTGCCAGCAGCTTAGGGGGACAGGGAAGCGAAAAACTGTTTTTT
len: 13; d_gene: TRBD2; v_gene: TRBV27; j_gene: TRBJ2-3; abundance: few; CDR3aa: CAGAGGPGDTQYF; CDR3nt: TGTGCCGGAGCGGGGGGGCCTGGCGATACGCAGTATTTT
len: 14; d_gene: .; v_gene: TRBV29-1; j_gene: TRBJ2-5; abundance: .; CDR3aa: CSARWGREGETQYF; CDR3nt: TGCAGCGCCCGATGGGGTCGGGAAGGGGAGACCCAGTACTTC
len: 13; d_gene: .; v_gene: TRBV29-1; j_gene: TRBJ2-1; abundance: few; CDR3aa: CSGGRGPYNEQFF; CDR3nt: TGCAGCGGCGGACGGGGGCCCTACAATGAGCAGTTCTTC
len: 19; d_gene: .; v_gene: TRBV7-8; j_gene: TRBJ1-5; abundance: few; CDR3aa: CASSLGGLWGGYSNQPQHF; CDR3nt: TGTGCCAGCAGCTTAGGCGGGTTATGGGGGGGTTATAGCAATCAGCCCCAGCATTTT
len: 13; d_gene: .; v_gene: TRBV29-1; j_gene: TRBJ2-2; abundance: .; CDR3aa: CSVRLGDTGELFF; CDR3nt: TGCAGCGTACGACTAGGAGACACCGGGGAGCTGTTTTTT
len: 14; d_gene: .; v_gene: TRBV5-1; j_gene: TRBJ1-1; abundance: few; CDR3aa: CASSLEGPNTEAFF; CDR3nt: TGCGCCAGCAGCTTGGAGGGCCCGAACACTGAAGCTTTCTTT
len: 12; d_gene: .; v_gene: TRBV24-1; j_gene: TRBJ2-1; abundance: .; CDR3aa: CATSVSSGEQFF; CDR3nt: TGTGCCACCAGTGTTAGCTCCGGTGAGCAGTTCTTC
len: 13; d_gene: TRBD2; v_gene: TRBV11-2; j_gene: TRBJ2-7; abundance: .; CDR3aa: CASRAGSSYEQYF; CDR3nt: TGTGCCAGCCGAGCGGGGAGCTCCTACGAGCAGTACTTC
len: 17; d_gene: TRBD1; v_gene: TRBV7-8; j_gene: TRBJ2-1; abundance: .; CDR3aa: CASSFGPDRGRHNEQFF; CDR3nt: TGTGCCAGCAGCTTCGGACCGGACAGGGGACGCCACAATGAGCAGTTCTTC
len: 15; d_gene: TRBD2; v_gene: TRBV4-1; j_gene: TRBJ2-1; abundance: few; CDR3aa: CASSPGLVALNEQFF; CDR3nt: TGCGCCAGCAGCCCTGGACTAGTAGCGTTGAATGAGCAGTTCTTC
len: 16; d_gene: .; v_gene: TRBV7-9; j_gene: TRBJ1-1; abundance: .; CDR3aa: CASSTPMGTRNTEAFF; CDR3nt: TGTGCCAGCAGCACCCCCATGGGGACCCGGAACACTGAAGCTTTCTTT
len: 15; d_gene: .; v_gene: TRBV9; j_gene: TRBJ1-2; abundance: few; CDR3aa: CASSPRGGVYYGYTF; CDR3nt: TGTGCCAGCAGCCCCCGAGGAGGAGTTTACTATGGCTACACCTTC
len: 13; d_gene: TRBD1; v_gene: TRBV11-2; j_gene: TRBJ2-1; abundance: many; CDR3aa: CASSSGQNNEQFF; CDR3nt: TGTGCCAGCAGCTCGGGACAGAACAATGAGCAGTTCTTC
len: 13; d_gene: .; v_gene: TRBV12-3/TRBV12-4; j_gene: TRBJ2-7; abundance: .; CDR3aa: CASVRDGSYEQYF; CDR3nt: TGTGCCAGCGTACGGGACGGCTCCTACGAGCAGTACTTC
len: 12; d_gene: .; v_gene: TRBV4-1; j_gene: TRBJ1-1; abundance: .; CDR3aa: CASSREDGQAFF; CDR3nt: TGCGCCAGCAGCCGAGAGGACGGACAAGCTTTCTTT